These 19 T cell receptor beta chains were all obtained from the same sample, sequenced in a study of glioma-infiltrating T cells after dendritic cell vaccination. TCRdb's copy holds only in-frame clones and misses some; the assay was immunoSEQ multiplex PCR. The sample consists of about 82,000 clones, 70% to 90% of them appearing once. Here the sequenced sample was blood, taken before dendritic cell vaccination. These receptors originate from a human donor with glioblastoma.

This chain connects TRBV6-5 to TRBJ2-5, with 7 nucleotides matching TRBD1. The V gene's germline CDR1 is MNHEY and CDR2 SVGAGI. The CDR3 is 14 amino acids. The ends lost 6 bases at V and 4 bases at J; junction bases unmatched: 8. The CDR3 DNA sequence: TGTGCCAGCAGGTCCGGGACAGCCATAGAGACCCAGTACTTC. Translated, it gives CASRSGTAIETQYF.

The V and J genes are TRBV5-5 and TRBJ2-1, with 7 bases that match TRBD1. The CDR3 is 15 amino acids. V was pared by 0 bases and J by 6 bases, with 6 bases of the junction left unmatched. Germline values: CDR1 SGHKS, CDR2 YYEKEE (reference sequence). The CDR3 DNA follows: TGTGCCAGCAGCTTGGGTCCCGGGACAGCCAATGAGCAGTTCTTC. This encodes CASSLGPGTANEQFF.

The CDR3 sequence: CASSTETGQWNEQYF. In nucleotides, the CDR3 is TGTGCCAGCAGCACGGAGACAGGGCAATGGAACGAGCAGTACTTC. V is TRBV2 and J is TRBJ2-7, with 7 bases identical to TRBD1. CDR1 and CDR2 from the germline V gene are SNHLY and FYNNEI. V trimming: 6 bases; J trimming: 5 bases; junction bases outside the gene matches: 13. This CDR3 has 15 amino acids.

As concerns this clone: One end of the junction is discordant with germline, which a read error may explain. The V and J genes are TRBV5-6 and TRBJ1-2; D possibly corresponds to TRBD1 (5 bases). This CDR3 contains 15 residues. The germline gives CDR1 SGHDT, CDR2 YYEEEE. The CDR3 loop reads CASTLRSRGNYGYTF. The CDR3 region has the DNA TGTGCCAGCACCTTGAGAAGCCGGGGGAACTATGGCTACACCTTC. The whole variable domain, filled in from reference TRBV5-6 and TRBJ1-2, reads DAGVTQSPTHLIKTRGQQVTLRCSPKSGHDTVSWYQQALGQGPQFIFQYYEEEERQRGNFPDRFSGHQFPNYSSELNVNALLLGDSALYLCASTLRSRGNYGYTFGSGTRLTVV.

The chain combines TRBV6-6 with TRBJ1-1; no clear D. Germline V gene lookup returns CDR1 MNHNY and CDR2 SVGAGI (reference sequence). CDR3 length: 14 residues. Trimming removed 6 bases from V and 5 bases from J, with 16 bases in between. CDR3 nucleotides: TGTGCCAGCAGCTCCCCGCGGGGAAGAACTGAAGCTTTCTTT. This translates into CASSSPRGRTEAFF.

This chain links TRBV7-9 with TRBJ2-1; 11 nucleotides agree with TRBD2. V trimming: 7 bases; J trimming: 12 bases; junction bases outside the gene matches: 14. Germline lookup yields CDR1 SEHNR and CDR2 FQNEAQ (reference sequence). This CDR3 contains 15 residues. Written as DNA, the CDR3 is TGTGCCAGCACCCCACAGAGTAGCGGGGGGGCGGCGCAGTTCTTC. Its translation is CASTPQSSGGAAQFF.

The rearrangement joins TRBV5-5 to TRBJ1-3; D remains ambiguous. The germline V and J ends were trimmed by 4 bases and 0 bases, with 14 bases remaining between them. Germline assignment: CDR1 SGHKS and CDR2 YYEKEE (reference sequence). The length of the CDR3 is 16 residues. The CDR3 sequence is CASSPFIGSSGNTIYF. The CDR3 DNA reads TGTGCCAGCAGCCCCTTCATCGGGAGCTCTGGAAACACCATATATTTT.

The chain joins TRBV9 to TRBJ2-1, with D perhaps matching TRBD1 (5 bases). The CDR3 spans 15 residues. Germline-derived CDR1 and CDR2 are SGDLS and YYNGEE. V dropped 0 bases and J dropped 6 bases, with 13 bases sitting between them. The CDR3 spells CASSVGSGQVNEQFF. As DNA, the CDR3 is TGTGCCAGCAGCGTAGGGTCAGGGCAGGTCAATGAGCAGTTCTTC.

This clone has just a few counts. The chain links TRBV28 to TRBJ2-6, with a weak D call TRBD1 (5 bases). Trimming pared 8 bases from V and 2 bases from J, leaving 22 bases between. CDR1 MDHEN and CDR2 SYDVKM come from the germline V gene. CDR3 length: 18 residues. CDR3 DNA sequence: TGTGCCAGCTTACAGAGACAGATCCCCTGGACTGGGGCCAACGTCCTGACTTTC. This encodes CASLQRQIPWTGANVLTF.

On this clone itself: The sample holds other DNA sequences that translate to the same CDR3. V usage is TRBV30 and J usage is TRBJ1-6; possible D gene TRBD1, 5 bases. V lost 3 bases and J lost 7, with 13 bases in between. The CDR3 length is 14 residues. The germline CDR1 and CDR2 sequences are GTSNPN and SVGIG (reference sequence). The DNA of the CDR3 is TGTGCCTGGAGGGGGGGGACCTCAAATTCACCCCTCCACTTT. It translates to CAWRGGTSNSPLHF.

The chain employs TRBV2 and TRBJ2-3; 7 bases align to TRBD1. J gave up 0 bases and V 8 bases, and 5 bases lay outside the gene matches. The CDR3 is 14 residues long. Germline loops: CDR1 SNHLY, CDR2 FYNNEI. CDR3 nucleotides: TGTGCCAGCTCAGGGGGACCGAGCACAGATACGCAGTATTTT. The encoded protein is CASSGGPSTDTQYF.

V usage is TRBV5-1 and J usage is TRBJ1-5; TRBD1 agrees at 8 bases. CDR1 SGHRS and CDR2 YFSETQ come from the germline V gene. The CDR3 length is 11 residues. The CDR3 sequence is CARQGLKPQHF. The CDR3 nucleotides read TGCGCACGACAGGGGTTAAAGCCCCAGCATTTT.

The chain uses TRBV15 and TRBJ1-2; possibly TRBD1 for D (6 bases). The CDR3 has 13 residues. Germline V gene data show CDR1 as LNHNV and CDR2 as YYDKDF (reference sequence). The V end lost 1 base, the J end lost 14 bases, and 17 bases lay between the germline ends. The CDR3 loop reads CATSRGGQGKNTF. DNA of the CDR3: TGTGCCACCAGCAGAGGTGGCCAGGGGAAGAATACCTTC. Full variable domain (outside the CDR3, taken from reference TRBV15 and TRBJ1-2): DAMVIQNPRYQVTQFGKPVTLSCSQTLNHNVMYWYQQKSSQAPKLLFHYYDKDFNNEADTPDNFQSRRPNTSFCFLDIRSPGLGDTAMYLCATSRGGQGKNTFGSGTRLTVV.

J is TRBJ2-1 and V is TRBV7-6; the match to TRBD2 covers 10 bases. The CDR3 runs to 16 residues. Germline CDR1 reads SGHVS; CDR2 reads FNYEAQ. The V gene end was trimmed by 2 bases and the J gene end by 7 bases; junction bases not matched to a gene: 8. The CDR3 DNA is TGTGCCAGCAGCTTAAGCGGGGGGGCCCTTTCGAATGAGCAGTTCTTC. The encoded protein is CASSLSGGALSNEQFF. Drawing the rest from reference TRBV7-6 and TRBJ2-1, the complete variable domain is GAGVSQSPRYKVTKRGQDVALRCDPISGHVSLYWYRQALGQGPEFLTYFNYEAQQDKSGLPNDRFSAERPEGSISTLTIQRTEQRDSAMYRCASSLSGGALSNEQFFGPGTRLTVL.

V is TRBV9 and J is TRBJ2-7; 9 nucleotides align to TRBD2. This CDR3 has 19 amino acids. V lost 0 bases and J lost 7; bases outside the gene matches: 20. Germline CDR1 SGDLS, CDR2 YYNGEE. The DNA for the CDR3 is TGTGCCAGCAGCGTAGTGCGTCTAGCGGGGAGATTAAAGAGGTGTGAGCAGTACTTC. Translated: CASSVVRLAGRLKRCEQYF.

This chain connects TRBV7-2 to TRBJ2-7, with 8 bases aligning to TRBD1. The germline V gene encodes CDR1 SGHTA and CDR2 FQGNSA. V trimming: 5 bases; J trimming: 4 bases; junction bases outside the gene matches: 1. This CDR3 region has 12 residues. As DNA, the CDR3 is TGTGCCAGCAGCGACAGGGGATACGAGCAGTACTTC. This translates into CASSDRGYEQYF. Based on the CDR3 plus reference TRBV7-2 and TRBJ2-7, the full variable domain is GAGVSQSPSNKVTEKGKDVELRCDPISGHTALYWYRQSLGQGLEFLIYFQGNSAPDKSGLPSDRFSAERTGGSVSTLTIQRTQQEDSAVYLCASSDRGYEQYFGPGTRLTVT.

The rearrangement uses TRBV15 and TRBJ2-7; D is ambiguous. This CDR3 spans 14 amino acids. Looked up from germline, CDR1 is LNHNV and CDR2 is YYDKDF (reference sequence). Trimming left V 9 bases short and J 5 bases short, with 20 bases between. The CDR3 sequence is CATRPRGISDEQYF. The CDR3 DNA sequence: TGTGCCACTCGACCGAGAGGAATATCCGACGAGCAGTACTTC.

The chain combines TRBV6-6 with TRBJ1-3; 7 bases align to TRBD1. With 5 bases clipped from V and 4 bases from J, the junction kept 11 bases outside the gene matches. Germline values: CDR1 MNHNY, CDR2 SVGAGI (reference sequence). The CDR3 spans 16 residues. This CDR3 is CASSTTGQMQGNTIYF. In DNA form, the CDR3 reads TGTGCCAGCAGTACTACGGGACAGATGCAGGGAAACACCATATATTTT.

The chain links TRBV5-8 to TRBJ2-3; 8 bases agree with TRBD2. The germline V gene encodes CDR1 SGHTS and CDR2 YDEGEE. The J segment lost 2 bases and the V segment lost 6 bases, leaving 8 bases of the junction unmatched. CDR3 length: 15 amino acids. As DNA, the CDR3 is TGTGCCAGCACTTGGGGACTAGAGGTCACAGATACGCAGTATTTT. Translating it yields CASTWGLEVTDTQYF.